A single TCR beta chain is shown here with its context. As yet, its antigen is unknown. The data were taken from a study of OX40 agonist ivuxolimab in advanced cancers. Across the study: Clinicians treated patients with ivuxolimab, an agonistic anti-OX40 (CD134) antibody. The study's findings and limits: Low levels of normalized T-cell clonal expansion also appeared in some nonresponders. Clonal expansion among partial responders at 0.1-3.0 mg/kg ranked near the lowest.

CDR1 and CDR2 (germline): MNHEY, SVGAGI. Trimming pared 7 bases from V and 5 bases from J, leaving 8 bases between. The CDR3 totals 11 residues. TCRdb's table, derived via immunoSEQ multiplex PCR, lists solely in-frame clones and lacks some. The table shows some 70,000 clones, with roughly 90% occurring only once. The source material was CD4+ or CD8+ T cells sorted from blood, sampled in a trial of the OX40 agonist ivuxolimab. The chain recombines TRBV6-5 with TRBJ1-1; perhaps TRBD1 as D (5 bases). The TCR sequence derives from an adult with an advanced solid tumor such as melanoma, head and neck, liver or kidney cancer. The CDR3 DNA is TGTGCCAGCAATCAGGGTACTGAAGCTTTCTTT. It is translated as CASNQGTEAFF.